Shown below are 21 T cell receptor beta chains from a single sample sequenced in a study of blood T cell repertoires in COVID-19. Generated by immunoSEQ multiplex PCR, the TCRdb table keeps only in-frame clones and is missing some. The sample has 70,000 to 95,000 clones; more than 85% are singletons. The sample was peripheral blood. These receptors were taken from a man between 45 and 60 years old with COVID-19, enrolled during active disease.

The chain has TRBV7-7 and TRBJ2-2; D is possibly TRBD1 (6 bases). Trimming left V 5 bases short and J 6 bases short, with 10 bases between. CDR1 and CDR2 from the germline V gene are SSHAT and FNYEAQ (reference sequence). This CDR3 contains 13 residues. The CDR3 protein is CASSRTAPGELFF. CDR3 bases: TGTGCCAGCAGCCGGACAGCCCCCGGGGAGCTGTTTTTT.

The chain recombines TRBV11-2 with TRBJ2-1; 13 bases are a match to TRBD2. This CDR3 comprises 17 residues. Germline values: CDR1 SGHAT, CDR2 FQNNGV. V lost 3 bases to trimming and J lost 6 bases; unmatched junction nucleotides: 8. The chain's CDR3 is CASSFLPGTSGINEQFF. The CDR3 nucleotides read TGTGCCAGCAGCTTCCTTCCCGGGACTAGCGGGATCAATGAGCAGTTCTTC.

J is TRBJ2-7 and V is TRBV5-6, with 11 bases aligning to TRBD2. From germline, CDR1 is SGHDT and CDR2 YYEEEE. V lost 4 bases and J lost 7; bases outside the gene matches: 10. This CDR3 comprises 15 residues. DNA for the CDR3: TGTGCCAGCAGCACCGGGACTAGCGGTAGATATGAGCAGTACTTC. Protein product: CASSTGTSGRYEQYF.

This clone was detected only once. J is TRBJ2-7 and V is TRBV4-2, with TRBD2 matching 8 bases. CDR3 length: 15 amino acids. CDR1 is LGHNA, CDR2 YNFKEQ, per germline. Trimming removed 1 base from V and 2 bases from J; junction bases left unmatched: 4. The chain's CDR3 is CASSQAGLAPYEQYF. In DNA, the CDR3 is TGTGCCAGCAGCCAAGCCGGACTAGCCCCCTACGAGCAGTACTTC.

The CDR3 sequence is CASSYWLTGGETQYF. CDR3 in DNA: TGTGCCAGCAGTTATTGGCTCACCGGGGGAGAGACCCAGTACTTC. The chain recombines TRBV6-2 or TRBV6-3 with TRBJ2-5, with a possible D match to TRBD2 (6 bases). V was cut by 3 bases and J by 4 bases, with 15 bases left in between. CDR3 length: 15 residues. Germline assignment: CDR1 MNHEY and CDR2 SVGEGT.

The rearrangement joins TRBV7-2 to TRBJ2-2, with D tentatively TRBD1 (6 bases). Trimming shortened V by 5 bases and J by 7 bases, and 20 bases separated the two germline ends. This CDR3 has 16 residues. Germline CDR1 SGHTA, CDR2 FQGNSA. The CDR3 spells CASSANPQGMGGELFF. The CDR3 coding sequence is TGTGCCAGCAGCGCCAATCCACAGGGTATGGGCGGGGAGCTGTTTTTT.

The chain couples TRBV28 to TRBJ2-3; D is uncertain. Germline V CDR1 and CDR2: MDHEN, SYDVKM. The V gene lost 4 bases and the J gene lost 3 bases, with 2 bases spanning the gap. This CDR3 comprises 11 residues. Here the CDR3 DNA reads TGTGCCAGCAGTTCAACAGATACGCAGTATTTT. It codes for CASSSTDTQYF.

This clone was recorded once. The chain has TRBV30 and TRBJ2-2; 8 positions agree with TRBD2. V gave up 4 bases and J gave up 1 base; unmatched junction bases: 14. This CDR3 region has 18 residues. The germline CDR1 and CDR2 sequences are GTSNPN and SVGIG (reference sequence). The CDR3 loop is CAWNSSPAGDGNTGELFF. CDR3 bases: TGTGCCTGGAATTCGTCTCCAGCGGGAGACGGGAACACCGGGGAGCTGTTTTTT.

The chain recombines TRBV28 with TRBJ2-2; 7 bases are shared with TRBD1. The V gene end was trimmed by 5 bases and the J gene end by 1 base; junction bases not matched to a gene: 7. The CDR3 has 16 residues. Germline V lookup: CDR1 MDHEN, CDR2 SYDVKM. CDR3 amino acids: CASSPPDRRNTGELFF. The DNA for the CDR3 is TGTGCCAGCAGTCCTCCGGACAGGCGGAACACCGGGGAGCTGTTTTTT.

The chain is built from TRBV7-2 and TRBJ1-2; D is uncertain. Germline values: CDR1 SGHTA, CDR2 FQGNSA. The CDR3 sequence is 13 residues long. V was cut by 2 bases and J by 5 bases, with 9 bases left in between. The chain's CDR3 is CASSLTGEYGYTF. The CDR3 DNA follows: TGTGCCAGCAGCTTAACCGGGGAGTATGGCTACACCTTC.

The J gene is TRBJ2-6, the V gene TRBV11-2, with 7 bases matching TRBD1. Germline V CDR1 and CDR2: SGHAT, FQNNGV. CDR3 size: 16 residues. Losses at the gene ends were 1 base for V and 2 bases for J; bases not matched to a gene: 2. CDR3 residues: CASSLVQGAGANVLTF. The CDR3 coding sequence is TGTGCCAGCAGCTTAGTTCAGGGGGCTGGGGCCAACGTCCTGACTTTC.

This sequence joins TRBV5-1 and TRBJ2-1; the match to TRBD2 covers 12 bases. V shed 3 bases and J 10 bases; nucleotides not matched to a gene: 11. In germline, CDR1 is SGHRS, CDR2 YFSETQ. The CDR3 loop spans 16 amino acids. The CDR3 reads CASSSLALAGGPEQFF. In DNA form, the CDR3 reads TGCGCCAGCAGCTCGTTAGCGCTAGCGGGAGGGCCAGAGCAGTTCTTC.

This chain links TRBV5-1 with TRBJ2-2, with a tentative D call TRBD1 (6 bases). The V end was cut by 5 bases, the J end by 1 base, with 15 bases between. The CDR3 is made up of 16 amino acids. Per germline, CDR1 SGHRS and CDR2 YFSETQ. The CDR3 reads CASRQPGQLNTGELFF. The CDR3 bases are TGCGCCAGCAGGCAACCGGGACAACTGAACACCGGGGAGCTGTTTTTT.

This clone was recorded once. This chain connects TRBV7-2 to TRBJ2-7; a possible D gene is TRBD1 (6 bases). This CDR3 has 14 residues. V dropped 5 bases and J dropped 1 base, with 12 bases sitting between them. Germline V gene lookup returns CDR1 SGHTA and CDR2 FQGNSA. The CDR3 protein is CASSPAGTSYEQYF. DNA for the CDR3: TGTGCCAGCAGCCCTGCCGGGACATCCTACGAGCAGTACTTC.

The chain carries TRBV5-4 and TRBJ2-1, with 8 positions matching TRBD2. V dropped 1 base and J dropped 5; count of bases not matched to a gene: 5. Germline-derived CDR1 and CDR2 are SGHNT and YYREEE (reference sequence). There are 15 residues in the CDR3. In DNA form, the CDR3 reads TGTGCCAGCAGCTTGCCGGGAGGGCCCAACAATGAGCAGTTCTTC. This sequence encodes CASSLPGGPNNEQFF.

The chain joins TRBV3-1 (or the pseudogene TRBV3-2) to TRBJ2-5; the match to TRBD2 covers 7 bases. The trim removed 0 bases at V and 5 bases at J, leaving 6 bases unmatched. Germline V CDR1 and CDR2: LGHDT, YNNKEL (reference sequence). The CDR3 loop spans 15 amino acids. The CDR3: CASSQDSSGTETQYF. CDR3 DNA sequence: TGTGCCAGCAGCCAAGATTCCAGCGGGACGGAGACCCAGTACTTC.

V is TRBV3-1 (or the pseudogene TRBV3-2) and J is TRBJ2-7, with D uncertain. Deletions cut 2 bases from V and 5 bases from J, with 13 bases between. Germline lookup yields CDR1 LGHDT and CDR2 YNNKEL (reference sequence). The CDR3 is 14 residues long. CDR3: CASSQNGFVNEQYF. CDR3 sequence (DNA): TGTGCCAGCAGCCAAAACGGGTTTGTCAACGAGCAGTACTTC.

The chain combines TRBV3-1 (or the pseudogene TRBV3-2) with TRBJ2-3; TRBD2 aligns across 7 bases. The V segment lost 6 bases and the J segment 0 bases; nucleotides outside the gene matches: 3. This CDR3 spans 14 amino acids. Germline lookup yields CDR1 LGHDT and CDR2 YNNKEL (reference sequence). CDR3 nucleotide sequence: TGTGCCAGCAGTAGCGGGCTTAGCACAGATACGCAGTATTTT. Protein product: CASSSGLSTDTQYF.

The CDR3 region has the DNA TGCAGCGTGGGGGACAGTAACTATGGCTACACCTTC. Translated, it gives CSVGDSNYGYTF. V and J are TRBV29-1 and TRBJ1-2, with 7 bases matching TRBD1. The CDR3 loop spans 12 amino acids. The J segment lost 1 base and the V segment lost 6 bases, leaving 2 bases of the junction unmatched. Germline V gene data show CDR1 as SQVTM and CDR2 as ANQGSEA.

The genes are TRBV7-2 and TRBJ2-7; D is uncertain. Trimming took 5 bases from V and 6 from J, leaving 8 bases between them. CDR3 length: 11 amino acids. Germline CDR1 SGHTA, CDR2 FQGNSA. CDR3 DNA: TGTGCCAGCAGCGTTGACACCGAGCAGTACTTC. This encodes CASSVDTEQYF.

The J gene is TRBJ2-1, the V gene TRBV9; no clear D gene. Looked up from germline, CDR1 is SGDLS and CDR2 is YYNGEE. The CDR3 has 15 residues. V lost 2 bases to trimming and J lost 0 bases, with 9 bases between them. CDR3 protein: CASSVQSSSYNEQFF. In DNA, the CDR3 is TGTGCCAGCAGCGTTCAGTCCAGCTCCTACAATGAGCAGTTCTTC.